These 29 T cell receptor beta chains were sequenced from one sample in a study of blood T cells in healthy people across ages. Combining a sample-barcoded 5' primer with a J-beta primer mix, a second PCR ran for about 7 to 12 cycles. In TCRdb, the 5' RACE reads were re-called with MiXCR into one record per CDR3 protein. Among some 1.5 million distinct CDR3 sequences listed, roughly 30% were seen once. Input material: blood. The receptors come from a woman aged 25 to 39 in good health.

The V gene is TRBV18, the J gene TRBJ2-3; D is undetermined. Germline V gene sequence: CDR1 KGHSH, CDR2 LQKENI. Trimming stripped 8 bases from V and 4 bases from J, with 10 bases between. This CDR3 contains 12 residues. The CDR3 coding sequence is TGTGCCAGCACTCACCAACCAGATACGCAGTATTTT. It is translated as CASTHQPDTQYF. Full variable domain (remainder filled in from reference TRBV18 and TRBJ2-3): NAGVMQNPRHLVRRRGQEARLRCSPMKGHSHVYWYRQLPEEGLKFMVYLQKENIIDESGMPKERFSAEFPKEGPSILRIQQVVRGDSAAYFCASTHQPDTQYFGPGTRLTVL.

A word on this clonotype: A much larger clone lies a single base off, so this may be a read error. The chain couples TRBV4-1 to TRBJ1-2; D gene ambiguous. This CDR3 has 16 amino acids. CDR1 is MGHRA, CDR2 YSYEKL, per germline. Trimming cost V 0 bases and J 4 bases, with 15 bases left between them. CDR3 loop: CASSQEGREAAYGYTF. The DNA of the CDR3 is TGCGCCAGCAGCCAAGAGGGGAGGGAGGCGGCCTATGGCTACACCTTC.

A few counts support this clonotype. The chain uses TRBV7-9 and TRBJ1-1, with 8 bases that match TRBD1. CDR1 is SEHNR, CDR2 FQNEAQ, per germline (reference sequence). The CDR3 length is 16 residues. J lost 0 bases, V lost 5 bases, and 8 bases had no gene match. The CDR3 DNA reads TGTGCCAGCAGCCGCCTCGGACAGGGAGTGAACACTGAAGCTTTCTTT. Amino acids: CASSRLGQGVNTEAFF.

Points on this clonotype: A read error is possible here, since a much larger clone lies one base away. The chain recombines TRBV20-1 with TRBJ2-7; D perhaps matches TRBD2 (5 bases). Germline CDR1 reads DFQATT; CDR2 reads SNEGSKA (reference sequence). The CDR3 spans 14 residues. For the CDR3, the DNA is TGCAGTGCTAGATCAACTAGTGGGGTTTACGAGCATTACTTC. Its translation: CSARSTSGVYEHYF.

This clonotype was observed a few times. The CDR3 nucleotides are TGTGCCAGCAGCCAAGTAAGGGGGGCAAAGGACGGGGAAAACATTCAGTACTTC. Its protein is CASSQVRGAKDGENIQYF. This chain joins TRBV14 and TRBJ2-4; D may be TRBD1 or TRBD2 (6 bases each). CDR3 size: 18 residues. V was shortened by 1 base and J by 5 bases, with 21 bases between the two germline ends. Germline V gives CDR1 SGHDN, CDR2 FVKESK.

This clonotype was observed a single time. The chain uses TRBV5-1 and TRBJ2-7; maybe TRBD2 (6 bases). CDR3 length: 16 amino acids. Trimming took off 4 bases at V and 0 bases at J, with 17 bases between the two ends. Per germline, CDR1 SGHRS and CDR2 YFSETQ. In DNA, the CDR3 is TGCGCCAGCAGCCTTGTTGGCGGGGAGAGCTCCTACGAGCAGTACTTC. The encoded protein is CASSLVGGESSYEQYF.

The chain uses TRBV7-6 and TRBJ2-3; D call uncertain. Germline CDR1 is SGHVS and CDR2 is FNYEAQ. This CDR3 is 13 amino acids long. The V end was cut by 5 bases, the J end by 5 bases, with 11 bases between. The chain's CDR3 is CASSPMSGDTQYF. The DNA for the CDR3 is TGTGCCAGCAGCCCCATGAGTGGAGATACGCAGTATTTT.

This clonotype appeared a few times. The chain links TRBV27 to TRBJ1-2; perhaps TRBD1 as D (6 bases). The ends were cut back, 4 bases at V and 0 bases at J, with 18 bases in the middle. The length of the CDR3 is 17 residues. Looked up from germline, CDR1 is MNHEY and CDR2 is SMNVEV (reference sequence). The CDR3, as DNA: TGTGCCAGCAGTTCCTACTCCAACAGGGCAACTAACTATGGCTACACCTTC. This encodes CASSSYSNRATNYGYTF.

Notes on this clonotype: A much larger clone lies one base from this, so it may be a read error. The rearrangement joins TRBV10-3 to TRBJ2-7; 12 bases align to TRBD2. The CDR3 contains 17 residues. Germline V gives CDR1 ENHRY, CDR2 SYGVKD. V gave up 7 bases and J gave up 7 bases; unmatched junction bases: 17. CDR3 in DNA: TGTGCCATCAAAAGTGCCAGTGGACTAGCGGGAACCGATGAGCAGTACTTC. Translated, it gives CAIKSASGLAGTDEQYF.

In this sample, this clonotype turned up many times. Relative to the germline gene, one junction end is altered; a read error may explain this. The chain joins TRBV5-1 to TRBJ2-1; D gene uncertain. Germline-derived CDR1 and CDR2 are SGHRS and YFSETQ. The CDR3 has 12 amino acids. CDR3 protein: CASSLASNEQFF. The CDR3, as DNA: TGTGCCAGCAGTTTAGCCTCCAATGAGCAGTTCTTC.

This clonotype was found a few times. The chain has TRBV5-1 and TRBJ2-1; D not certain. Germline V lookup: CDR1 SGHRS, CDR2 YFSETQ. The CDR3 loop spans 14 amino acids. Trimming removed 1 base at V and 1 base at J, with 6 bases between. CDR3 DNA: TGCGCCAGCAGCTTGATCGTTTCCTACAATGAGCAGTTCTTC. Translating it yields CASSLIVSYNEQFF.

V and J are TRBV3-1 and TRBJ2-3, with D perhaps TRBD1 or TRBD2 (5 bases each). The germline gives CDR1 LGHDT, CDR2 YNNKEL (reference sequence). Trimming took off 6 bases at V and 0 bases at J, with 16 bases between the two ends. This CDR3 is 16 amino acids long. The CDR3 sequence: CASSRQRWTSTDTQYF. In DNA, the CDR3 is TGTGCCAGCAGTCGACAGCGGTGGACGAGCACAGATACGCAGTATTTT.

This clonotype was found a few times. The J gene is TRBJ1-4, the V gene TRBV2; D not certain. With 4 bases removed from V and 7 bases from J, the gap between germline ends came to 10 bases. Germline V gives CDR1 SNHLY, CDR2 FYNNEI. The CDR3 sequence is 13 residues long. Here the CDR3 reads CASSVGSGEKLFF. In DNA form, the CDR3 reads TGTGCCAGCAGTGTGGGGTCGGGTGAAAAACTGTTTTTT.

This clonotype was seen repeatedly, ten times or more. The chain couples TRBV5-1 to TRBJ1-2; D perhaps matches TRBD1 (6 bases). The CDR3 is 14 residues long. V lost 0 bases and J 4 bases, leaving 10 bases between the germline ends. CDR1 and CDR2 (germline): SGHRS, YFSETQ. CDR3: CASSLEQGSYGYTF. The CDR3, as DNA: TGCGCCAGCAGCTTGGAACAGGGTAGCTATGGCTACACCTTC.

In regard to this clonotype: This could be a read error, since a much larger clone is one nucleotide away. DNA for the CDR3: TGTGCCACCAGTGCCGGCGGGGAAAATCTGCCCCAGCATTTT. This codes for CATSAGGENLPQHF. V usage is TRBV24-1 and J usage is TRBJ1-5, with D unclear. Germline lookup yields CDR1 KGHDR and CDR2 SFDVKD. The CDR3 length is 14 residues.

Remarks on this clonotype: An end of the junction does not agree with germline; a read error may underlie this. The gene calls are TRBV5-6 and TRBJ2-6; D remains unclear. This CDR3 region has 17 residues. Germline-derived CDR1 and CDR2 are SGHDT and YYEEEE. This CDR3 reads CTSSFVQADSGANVLTF. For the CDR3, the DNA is TGTACCAGCAGCTTCGTCCAGGCTGACTCTGGGGCCAACGTCCTGACTTTC.

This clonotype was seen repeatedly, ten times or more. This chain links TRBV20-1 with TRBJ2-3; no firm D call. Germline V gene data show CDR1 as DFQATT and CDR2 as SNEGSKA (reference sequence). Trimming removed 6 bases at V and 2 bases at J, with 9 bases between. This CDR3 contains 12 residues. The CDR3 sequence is CSARLSTDTQYF. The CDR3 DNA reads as TGCAGTGCCAGGCTGTCCACAGATACGCAGTATTTT.

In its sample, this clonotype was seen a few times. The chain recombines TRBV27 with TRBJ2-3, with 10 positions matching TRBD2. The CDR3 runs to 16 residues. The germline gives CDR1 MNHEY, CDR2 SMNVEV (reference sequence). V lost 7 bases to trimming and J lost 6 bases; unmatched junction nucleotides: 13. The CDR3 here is CASTGLSGGARDTQYF. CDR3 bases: TGTGCCAGCACCGGACTGAGCGGGGGGGCCCGGGATACGCAGTATTTT.

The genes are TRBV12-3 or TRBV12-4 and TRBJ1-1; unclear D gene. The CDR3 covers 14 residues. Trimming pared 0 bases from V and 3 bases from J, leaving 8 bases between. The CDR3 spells CASSLARQYTEAFF. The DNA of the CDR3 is TGTGCCAGCAGTTTAGCGCGGCAGTACACTGAAGCTTTCTTT.

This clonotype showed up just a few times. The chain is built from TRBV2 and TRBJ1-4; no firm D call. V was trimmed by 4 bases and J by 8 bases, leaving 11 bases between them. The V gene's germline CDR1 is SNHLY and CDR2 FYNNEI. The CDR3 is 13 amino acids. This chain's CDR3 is CASSVEVGEKLFF. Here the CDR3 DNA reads TGTGCCAGCAGTGTAGAGGTGGGGGAAAAACTGTTTTTT. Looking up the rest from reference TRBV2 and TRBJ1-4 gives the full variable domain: EPEVTQTPSHQVTQMGQEVILRCVPISNHLYFYWYRQILGQKVEFLVSFYNNEISEKSEIFDDQFSVERPDGSNFTLKIRSTKLEDSAMYFCASSVEVGEKLFFGSGTQLSVL.

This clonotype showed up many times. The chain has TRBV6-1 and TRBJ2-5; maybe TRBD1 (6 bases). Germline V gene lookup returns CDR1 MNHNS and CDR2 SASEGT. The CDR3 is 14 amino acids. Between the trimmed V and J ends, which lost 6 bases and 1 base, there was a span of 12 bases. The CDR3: CASRDGQIQETQYF. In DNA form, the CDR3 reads TGTGCCAGCAGGGATGGACAGATCCAAGAGACCCAGTACTTC.

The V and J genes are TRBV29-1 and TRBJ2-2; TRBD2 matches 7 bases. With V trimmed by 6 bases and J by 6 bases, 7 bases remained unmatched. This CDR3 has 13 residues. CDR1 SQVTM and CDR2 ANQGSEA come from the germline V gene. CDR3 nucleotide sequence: TGCAGCGTGCTCTGGGGGGGTTCCGGGGAGCTGTTTTTT. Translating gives CSVLWGGSGELFF.

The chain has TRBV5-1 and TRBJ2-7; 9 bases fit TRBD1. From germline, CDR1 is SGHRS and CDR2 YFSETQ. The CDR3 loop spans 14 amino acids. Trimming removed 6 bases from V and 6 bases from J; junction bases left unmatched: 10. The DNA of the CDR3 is TGCGCCAGCACCGGGACAGGGCTTTTAGGCGAGCAGTACTTC. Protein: CASTGTGLLGEQYF.

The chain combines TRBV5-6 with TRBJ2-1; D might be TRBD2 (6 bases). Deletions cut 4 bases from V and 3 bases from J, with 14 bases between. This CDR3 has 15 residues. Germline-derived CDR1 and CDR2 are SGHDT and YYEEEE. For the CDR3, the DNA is TGTGCCAGCAGCGGACTACCCGGTGGCTACAATGAGCAGTTCTTC. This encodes CASSGLPGGYNEQFF.

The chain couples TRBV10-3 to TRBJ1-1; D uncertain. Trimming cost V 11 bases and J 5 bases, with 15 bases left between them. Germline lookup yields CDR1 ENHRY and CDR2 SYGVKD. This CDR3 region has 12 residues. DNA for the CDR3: TGTGCCGCAGAGGCTCTTGAAACTGAAGCTTTCTTT. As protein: CAAEALETEAFF.

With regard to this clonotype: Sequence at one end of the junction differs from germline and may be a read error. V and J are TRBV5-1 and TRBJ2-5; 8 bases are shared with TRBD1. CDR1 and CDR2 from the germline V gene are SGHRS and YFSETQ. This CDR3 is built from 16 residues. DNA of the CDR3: TGCGCCAGCAACTTGAGTGACAGGGGTTTCGGGGAGACCCAGTACTTC. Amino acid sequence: CASNLSDRGFGETQYF. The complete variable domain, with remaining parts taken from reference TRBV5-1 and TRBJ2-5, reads KAGVTQTPRYLIKTRGQQVTLSCSPISGHRSVSWYQQTPGQGLQFLFEYFSETQRNKGNFPGRFSGRQFSNSRSEMNVSTLELGDSALYLCASNLSDRGFGETQYFGPGTRLLVL.

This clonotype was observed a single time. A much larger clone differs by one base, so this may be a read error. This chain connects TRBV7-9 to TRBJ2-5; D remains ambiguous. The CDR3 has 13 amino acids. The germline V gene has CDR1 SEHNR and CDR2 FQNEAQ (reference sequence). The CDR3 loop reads CAGSLPSVETQYF. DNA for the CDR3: TGTGCCGGCAGCCTCCCTTCGGTAGAGACCCAGTACTTC.

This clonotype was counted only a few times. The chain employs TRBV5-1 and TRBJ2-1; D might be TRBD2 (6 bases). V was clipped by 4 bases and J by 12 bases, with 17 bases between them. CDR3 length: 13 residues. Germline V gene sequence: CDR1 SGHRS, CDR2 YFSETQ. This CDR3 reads CASSSVGGIGQFF. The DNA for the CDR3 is TGCGCCAGCAGCAGCGTAGGAGGGATTGGGCAGTTCTTC. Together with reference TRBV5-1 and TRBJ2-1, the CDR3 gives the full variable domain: KAGVTQTPRYLIKTRGQQVTLSCSPISGHRSVSWYQQTPGQGLQFLFEYFSETQRNKGNFPGRFSGRQFSNSRSEMNVSTLELGDSALYLCASSSVGGIGQFFGPGTRLTVL.

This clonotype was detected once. The CDR3 loop reads CASSPKADPEAFF. In DNA, the CDR3 is TGTGCCAGCAGCCCCAAGGCAGATCCTGAAGCTTTCTTT. V usage is TRBV7-9 and J usage is TRBJ1-1; no definite D call. The germline CDR1 and CDR2 sequences are SEHNR and FQNEAQ (reference sequence). CDR3 length equals 13 residues. The V gene lost 5 bases and the J gene lost 6 bases, with 13 bases spanning the gap.